The 8 T cell receptor beta chains below come from one sample, sequenced in a study of blood T cell repertoires in COVID-19 (dated by TCRdb to 2018 to 2021). Library generation was performed with the immunoSEQ multiplex PCR assay. TCRdb's version of the immuneACCESS table is confined to in-frame rearrangements and falls short of the full clone set. An unresolved V gene accounts for under half of the shortfall where checked; the remainder is of unknown origin. A total of about 70,000 clones appear in this sample, roughly nine tenths of them only once. The ten largest clones add up to 2.6% of the sample. The sample taken for sequencing was peripheral blood. The receptors stem from a middle-aged man with COVID-19, enrolled during active disease.

The chain employs TRBV6-5 and TRBJ2-3; 12 nucleotides align to TRBD2. CDR3 length equals 15 residues. Germline CDR1 and CDR2: MNHEY and SVGAGI. After removal of 6 bases from V and 3 bases from J, the junction contained 4 bases not matched to a gene. The CDR3 loop reads CASRLAGGPTDTQYF. The CDR3 region has the DNA TGTGCCAGCAGGCTAGCGGGAGGGCCGACAGATACGCAGTATTTT.

V is TRBV7-2 and J is TRBJ2-5; D possibly corresponds to TRBD2 (6 bases). The CDR3 is 15 residues long. Deletions cut 3 bases from V and 4 bases from J, with 15 bases between. Germline V gene data show CDR1 as SGHTA and CDR2 as FQGNSA. CDR3 in DNA: TGTGCCAGCAGCTTTGCGGTCGGGGGTAGAGAGACCCAGTACTTC. Residues: CASSFAVGGRETQYF. The complete variable domain, with remaining parts taken from reference TRBV7-2 and TRBJ2-5, reads GAGVSQSPSNKVTEKGKDVELRCDPISGHTALYWYRQSLGQGLEFLIYFQGNSAPDKSGLPSDRFSAERTGGSVSTLTIQRTQQEDSAVYLCASSFAVGGRETQYFGPGTRLLVL.

The chain carries TRBV30 and TRBJ2-1; D perhaps matches TRBD1 (5 bases). CDR1 and CDR2 (germline): GTSNPN, SVGIG (reference sequence). The CDR3 covers 14 residues. The V gene lost 0 bases and the J gene lost 0 bases, with 6 bases spanning the gap. Here the CDR3 DNA reads TGTGCCTGGAGTGTAGGGGTCTCCTACAATGAGCAGTTCTTC. Its protein is CAWSVGVSYNEQFF.

The chain uses TRBV28 and TRBJ2-5, with 10 bases that match TRBD1. The length of the CDR3 is 15 residues. Germline-derived CDR1 and CDR2 are MDHEN and SYDVKM. The J segment lost 5 bases and the V segment lost 6 bases, leaving 9 bases of the junction unmatched. The CDR3 reads CASSPDRGLGETQYF. Written as DNA, the CDR3 is TGTGCCAGCAGCCCTGACAGGGGGCTAGGGGAGACCCAGTACTTC.

This clone was seen once. This chain links TRBV15 with TRBJ1-4, with TRBD1 identical over 7 bases. The CDR3 length is 15 residues. CDR1 and CDR2 from the germline V gene are LNHNV and YYDKDF (reference sequence). After removal of 6 bases from V and 4 bases from J, the junction contained 8 bases not matched to a gene. CDR3 protein: CATSLRRGINEKLFF. Written as DNA, the CDR3 is TGTGCCACCAGTTTACGCAGGGGGATTAATGAAAAACTGTTTTTT.

This clone appeared a few times. This chain uses TRBV7-2 with TRBJ1-5, with 8 bases fitting TRBD1. There are 16 residues in the CDR3. Per germline, CDR1 SGHTA and CDR2 FQGNSA. V lost 5 bases and J lost 4; bases outside the gene matches: 10. The CDR3 is CASSPAVDRVNQPQHF. CDR3 nucleotide sequence: TGTGCCAGCAGCCCAGCGGTGGACAGGGTTAATCAGCCCCAGCATTTT.

This chain connects TRBV4-3 to TRBJ1-4, with unresolved D. The CDR3 spans 15 residues. V dropped 0 bases and J dropped 2 bases, with 7 bases sitting between them. The germline CDR1 and CDR2 sequences are LGHNA and YSLEER. CDR3 sequence reads: CASSQEAATNEKLFF. DNA for the CDR3: TGCGCCAGCAGCCAAGAAGCAGCGACTAATGAAAAACTGTTTTTT.

This rearrangement joins TRBV24-1 to TRBJ2-3, with 11 bases matching TRBD2. J lost 2 bases, V lost 3 bases, and 3 bases had no gene match. This CDR3 region has 16 residues. The germline V gene has CDR1 KGHDR and CDR2 SFDVKD. The CDR3 DNA reads as TGTGCCACCAGTGATGTACTAGCGGGAGTCACAGATACGCAGTATTTT. This translates into CATSDVLAGVTDTQYF.